This TCR beta chain was recovered during a study of shared T cell receptors in the human thymus. The CDR3 spans 13 residues. J gave up 9 bases and V 7 bases, and 9 bases lay outside the gene matches. Here immunoSEQ multiplex PCR was the method, and the copy in TCRdb shows in-frame clones only, minus some. This repertoire shows more than 550,000 clones, around 87% found once; its top ten account for more than 0.009%. A further study also used this sample, focusing on human thymus T cells. From that report: Thymus was obtained from resections taken during corrective heart surgery. Thymic and blood repertoires appeared to display a bias in their usage of V and J genes. The related literature has documented a marked overlap of thymic repertoires among unrelated individuals.

Sequencing was carried out using thymocytes. This TCR derives from a boy under three years old with a congenital heart defect. V and J are TRBV23-1 and TRBJ1-5; 7 nucleotides line up with TRBD1. TRBV23-1 is classed as an ORF, of uncertain function. The CDR3 spells CASTQRGQAPQHF. For the CDR3, the DNA is TGCGCCAGCACCCAAAGGGGGCAGGCGCCCCAGCATTTT.